A selection of T cell receptor beta chains follows, all from one sample in a study of T cell repertoires in cytomegalovirus infection. MiXCR was run by TCRdb on the reads, yielding one entry per CDR3 protein. The sample has fewer than 250,000 distinct CDR3 sequences; roughly 12% are singletons. The source material was PBMCs. Receptors originate from a human donor in good health (CMV status not recorded). Some clones in this sample may be carry-over from other donors' samples. CDR3s include the opening cysteine and the closing phenylalanine or tryptophan. The D gene is left open where the match is weak. The size of a clone is reported for some rows only, either as once, few or many, or as a class for expanded clones.

j_call | v_call | clone_size | d_call | cdr3_nt | cdr3_aa
TRBJ2-5 | TRBV7-9 | many | - | TGTGCCAGCAGCTTAGTAGGGATCCCCCAAGAGACCCAGTACTTC | CASSLVGIPQETQYF
TRBJ1-5 | TRBV7-2 | many | TRBD1 | TGTGCCAGCAGTCCTACCGGGACAGGTTATAATCAGCCCCAGCATTTT | CASSPTGTGYNQPQHF
TRBJ2-7 | TRBV12-5 | many | - | TGTGCTAGCCTCCCGCAGGGACACTACGAGCAGTACTTC | CASLPQGHYEQYF
TRBJ2-1 | TRBV5-5 | many | - | TGTGCCAGCAGCCTGGGGCTAACCTACAATGAGCAGTTCTTC | CASSLGLTYNEQFF
TRBJ1-2 | TRBV3-1 | - | - | TGTGCCAGCAGCCCCGGAGAACAGGGAATTGGCTACACCTTC | CASSPGEQGIGYTF
TRBJ1-2 | TRBV10-2 | - | TRBD1 | TGCGCCAGCAGTGACAGGGGGCGGAATCGAGCGAACTATGGCTACACCTTC | CASSDRGRNRANYGYTF
TRBJ1-6 | TRBV5-1 | - | - | TGCGCCAGCAGCTTTGGGGGCGTAGACAGAAGCCCTCGGACACCCCTCCACTTT | CASSFGGVDRSPRTPLHF
TRBJ1-1 | TRBV6-5 | few | - | TGTGCCAGCAGTTACTCCCCGGGGATAGGCACTGAAGCTTTCTTT | CASSYSPGIGTEAFF
TRBJ2-7 | TRBV2 | - | - | TGTGCCAGCAGCGAGAGGACAAGGAGCGCGTACTTC | CASSERTRSAYF
TRBJ2-6 | TRBV20-1 | many | - | TGCAGTGCCAGGAACAGGGCTGGGGCCAACGTCCTGACTTTC | CSARNRAGANVLTF
TRBJ2-5 | TRBV25-1 | - | TRBD2 | TGTGCCAGCAGTTCCGGGACTAGCGTAGAGACCCAGTACTTC | CASSSGTSVETQYF
TRBJ1-1 | TRBV6-5 | few | - | TGTGCCAGCAGTTACTCCGGACTTTTGAACACTGAAGCTTTCTTT | CASSYSGLLNTEAFF
TRBJ2-7 | TRBV4-3 | - | - | TGCGCCAGCAGCCAAGATGTAAAATACGAGCAGTACTTC | CASSQDVKYEQYF
TRBJ1-3 | TRBV11-2 | many | - | TGTGCCAGCAGCTTAGGGGAGGATCAAGGAAACACCATATATTTT | CASSLGEDQGNTIYF
TRBJ1-1 | TRBV6-8 | - | - | TGTGCCAGCAGTTACGGCAGGGAGGGAACTGAAGCTTTCTTT | CASSYGREGTEAFF
TRBJ2-7 | TRBV11-1 | many | TRBD1 | TGTGCCAGCAGCTCCGTAGGACAGGGAGAAGTCGGCGAGCAGTACTTC | CASSSVGQGEVGEQYF
TRBJ2-5 | TRBV28 | - | - | TGTGCCAGCAGTTTACTTCGGGGTGGGGAGACCCAGTACTTC | CASSLLRGGETQYF
TRBJ1-2 | TRBV28 | few | - | TGTGCCAGCAGTCCCGGGACATTACGGAACTATGGCTACACCTTC | CASSPGTLRNYGYTF
TRBJ2-5 | TRBV28 | many | - | TGTGCCAGCAGCCCTTTCGAAGAGGGGGAAGAGACCCAGTACTTC | CASSPFEEGEETQYF
TRBJ1-1 | TRBV6-6 | few | - | TGTGCCAGCATTCTAGGGGGGGGGCCAGGAAATACTGAAGCTTTCTTT | CASILGGGPGNTEAFF
TRBJ2-5 | TRBV7-2 | many | - | TGTGCCAGCAGCTTAACAGCGGCGACCGAGGGGACCCAGTACTTC | CASSLTAATEGTQYF
TRBJ2-5 | TRBV19 | - | - | TGTGCCAGTAGTATTTCTGGGACCTACCAAGAGACCCAGTACTTC | CASSISGTYQETQYF
TRBJ2-3 | TRBV11-3 | many | - | TGTGCCAGCAGCTCAGGAACGGTCCTCCCTTTACGCGATACGCAGTATTTT | CASSSGTVLPLRDTQYF
TRBJ2-3 | TRBV18 | few | TRBD1 | TGTGCCAGCTCACCGACAGGGGCCAGCACAGATACGCAGTATTTT | CASSPTGASTDTQYF
TRBJ2-5 | TRBV20-1 | - | - | TGCAGTGCTAGAGGGCTAACCCAAGAGACCCAGTACTTC | CSARGLTQETQYF
TRBJ2-7 | TRBV20-1 | many | TRBD1 | TGCAGTGCCCTAGCCCGGGACAGGGGGTCCGACGAGCAGTACTTC | CSALARDRGSDEQYF
TRBJ1-1 | TRBV4-1 | - | TRBD1 | TGCGCCAGCAGCCAAGGGGACAGGAACACTGAAGCTTTCTTT | CASSQGDRNTEAFF
TRBJ2-7 | TRBV7-4 | many | - | TGTGCCAGCAGCCTCCGAACGGCTGACGAACCAATTTCCTACGAGCAGTACTTC | CASSLRTADEPISYEQYF
TRBJ1-6 | TRBV4-3 | few | TRBD1 | TGCGCCAGCAGCCAAGGACAGGGAAATAATTCACCCCTCCACTTT | CASSQGQGNNSPLHF
TRBJ2-3 | TRBV4-3 | - | - | TGCGCCAGCAGCCAAGATTTCGGTGCAGGAGATACGCAGTATTTT | CASSQDFGAGDTQYF
TRBJ2-7 | TRBV19 | many | - | TGTGCCAGTAGTAACGGTGGAGTAGCTGAGCAGTACTTC | CASSNGGVAEQYF
TRBJ1-1 | TRBV7-2 | many | - | TGTGCCAGCAGCTTAGTCTCTCACGTCTCGAACACTGAAGCTTTCTTT | CASSLVSHVSNTEAFF
TRBJ2-6 | TRBV5-1 | many | - | TGCGCCAGCAGCCCTGACCTGATGGAGGGGGCCAACGTCCTGACTTTC | CASSPDLMEGANVLTF
TRBJ2-5 | TRBV10-3 | many | TRBD1 | TGTGCCATCAGTGAGTCAAGGGGGCGCAGCCAAGAGACCCAGTACTTC | CAISESRGRSQETQYF
TRBJ2-7 | TRBV6-2/TRBV6-3 | - | - | TGTGCCAGCAGTACCCAAAAGATCGAGCAGTACTTC | CASSTQKIEQYF
TRBJ2-2 | TRBV7-8 | many | - | TGTGCCAGCAGCTTCGGCCCTAACACCGGGGAGCTGTTTTTT | CASSFGPNTGELFF
TRBJ1-2 | TRBV29-1 | - | TRBD1 | TGCAGCGTTGTCGGTTTACAGGGGAACTATGGCTACACCTTC | CSVVGLQGNYGYTF
TRBJ1-4 | TRBV6-5 | - | - | TGTGCCAGCAAAGTCCGGAATAATGAAAAACTGTTTTTT | CASKVRNNEKLFF
TRBJ1-1 | TRBV29-1 | - | - | TGCAGCGTTGGGAGTAGTGGAGGGACTGAAGCTTTCTTT | CSVGSSGGTEAFF
TRBJ1-4 | TRBV19 | few | TRBD1 | TGTGCCACCAGGACAGGGCAACCAACTAATGAAAAACTGTTTTTT | CATRTGQPTNEKLFF
TRBJ2-5 | TRBV5-5 | few | - | TGTGCCGGCAGCCTAGTAGGGGCAATCGAGACCCAGTACTTC | CAGSLVGAIETQYF
TRBJ2-7 | TRBV7-2 | many | - | TGTGCCAGCAGCTGGTCTCCCAGCTACGAGCAGTACTTC | CASSWSPSYEQYF
TRBJ2-6 | TRBV19 | few | - | TGTGCCAGTAGTGGTTCGGGAACACGCGGTCTCAGCTCTGGGGCCAACGTCCTGACTTTC | CASSGSGTRGLSSGANVLTF
TRBJ2-1 | TRBV19 | - | - | TGTGCCAGTATCGCGGGGAGGGGGGATGAGCAGTTCTTC | CASIAGRGDEQFF
TRBJ2-7 | TRBV18 | few | TRBD2 | TGTGCCAGCTCACCACGCCCAGCGGGGGGCTCCTACGAGCAGTACTTC | CASSPRPAGGSYEQYF
TRBJ1-1 | TRBV6-1 | many | TRBD1 | TGTGCCAGCAGTCTGCAGGGGGTCGTAACTGAAGCTTTCTTT | CASSLQGVVTEAFF